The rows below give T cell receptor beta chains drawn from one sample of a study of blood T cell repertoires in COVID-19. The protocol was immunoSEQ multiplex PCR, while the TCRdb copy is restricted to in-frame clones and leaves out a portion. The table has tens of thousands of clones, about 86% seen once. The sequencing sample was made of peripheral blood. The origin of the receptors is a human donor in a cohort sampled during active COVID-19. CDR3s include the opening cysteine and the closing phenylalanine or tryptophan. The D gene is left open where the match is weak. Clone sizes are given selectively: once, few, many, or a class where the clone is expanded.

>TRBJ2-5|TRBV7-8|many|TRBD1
CASSMGQFQETQYF
TGTGCCAGCAGCATGGGACAGTTCCAAGAGACCCAGTACTTC
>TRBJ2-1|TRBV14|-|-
CASSQTFPGQFQQFF
TGTGCCAGCAGCCAGACTTTCCCGGGACAATTCCAGCAGTTCTTC
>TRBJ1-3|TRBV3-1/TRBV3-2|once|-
CASSNRGGNTIYF
TGTGCCAGCAGCAACCGCGGGGGAAACACCATATATTTT
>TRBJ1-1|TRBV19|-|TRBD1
CASSIDYRGRWMNTEAFF
TGTGCCAGTAGTATAGATTACAGGGGGAGGTGGATGAACACTGAAGCTTTCTTT
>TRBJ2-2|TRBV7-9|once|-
CASSLQGGNTGELFF
TGTGCCAGCAGCTTACAGGGGGGAAACACCGGGGAGCTGTTTTTT
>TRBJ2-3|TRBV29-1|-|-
CSVRPAGTTDTQYF
TGCAGCGTTAGGCCCGCGGGGACTACAGATACGCAGTATTTT
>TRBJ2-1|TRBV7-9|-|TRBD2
CASSLVGVAGVF
TGTGCCAGCAGCTTAGTGGGGGTAGCGGGGGTCTTC
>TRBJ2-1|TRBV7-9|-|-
CASSLAQKGEDEQFF
TGTGCCAGCAGCTTAGCGCAGAAGGGAGAGGATGAGCAGTTCTTC
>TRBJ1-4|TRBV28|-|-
CASSPPTGLINPKLFF
TGTGCCAGCAGCCCCCCAACAGGCCTGATTAATCCAAAACTGTTTTTT
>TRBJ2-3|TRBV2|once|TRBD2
CASSSGGPQTDTQYF
TGTGCCAGCAGTAGCGGGGGGCCGCAAACAGATACGCAGTATTTT
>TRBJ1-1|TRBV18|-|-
CASSPDLNTEAFF
TGTGCCAGCTCACCAGACTTGAACACTGAAGCTTTCTTT
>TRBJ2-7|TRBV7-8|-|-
CASSLSGRSYEQYF
TGTGCCAGCAGCTTAAGCGGACGCTCCTACGAGCAGTACTTC
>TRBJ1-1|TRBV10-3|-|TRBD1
CAISGGTGPSEAFF
TGTGCCATCAGTGGTGGGACAGGGCCATCTGAAGCTTTCTTT
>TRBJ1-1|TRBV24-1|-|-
CATSDPPGHSAEAFF
TGTGCCACCAGTGATCCGCCGGGACATAGCGCTGAAGCTTTCTTT
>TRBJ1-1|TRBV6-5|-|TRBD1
CASSLDRANTEAFF
TGTGCCAGCAGTTTGGACAGGGCGAACACTGAAGCTTTCTTT
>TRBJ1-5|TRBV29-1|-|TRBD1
CSGRTGPNQPQHF
TGCAGCGGTCGGACAGGGCCAAATCAGCCCCAGCATTTT
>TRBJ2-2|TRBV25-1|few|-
CAAEVVGTAGELFF
TGTGCCGCCGAGGTGGTAGGAACGGCCGGGGAGCTGTTTTTT
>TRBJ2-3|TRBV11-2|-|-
CASSFKLREMGRWTDTQYF
TGTGCCAGCAGCTTCAAACTAAGAGAAATGGGGCGATGGACAGATACGCAGTATTTT
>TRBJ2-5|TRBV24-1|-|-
CATSEGVKGGAMVETQYF
TGTGCCACCAGTGAGGGGGTAAAAGGCGGGGCGATGGTAGAGACCCAGTACTTC
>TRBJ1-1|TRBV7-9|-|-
CASSFAGNTEAFF
TGTGCCAGCAGCTTCGCGGGGAACACTGAAGCTTTCTTT
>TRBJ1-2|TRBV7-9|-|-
CASSFDAGYGYTF
TGTGCCAGCAGCTTTGACGCAGGCTATGGCTACACCTTC
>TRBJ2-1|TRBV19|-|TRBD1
CASSDPYRGHEQFF
TGTGCCAGTAGTGACCCTTACAGGGGCCATGAGCAGTTCTTC
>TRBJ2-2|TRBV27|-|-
CASSTPGGGKLFF
TGTGCCAGCAGTACCCCGGGCGGAGGAAAGCTGTTTTTT
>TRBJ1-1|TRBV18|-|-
CASSPQGGNTEAFF
TGTGCCAGCTCACCACAGGGAGGGAACACTGAAGCTTTCTTT
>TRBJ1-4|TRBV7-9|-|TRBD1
CASSLDRGKNEKLFF
TGTGCCAGCAGCCTAGACAGGGGAAAGAATGAAAAACTGTTTTTT
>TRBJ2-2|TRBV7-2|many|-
CASSLDGKELFF
TGTGCCAGCAGCTTAGACGGGAAGGAGCTGTTTTTT
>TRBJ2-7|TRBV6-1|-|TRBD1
CASSDPGTANYEQYF
TGTGCCAGCAGTGATCCCGGGACAGCTAATTACGAGCAGTACTTC
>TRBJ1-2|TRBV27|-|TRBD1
CASSFHGQGRGYTF
TGTGCCAGCAGTTTCCACGGACAGGGACGTGGCTACACCTTC
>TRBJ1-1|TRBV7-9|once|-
CASSQQSNTEAFF
TGTGCCAGCAGCCAACAGAGTAACACTGAAGCTTTCTTT
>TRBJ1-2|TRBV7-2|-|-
CASSLGPGDDGYTF
TGTGCCAGCAGCTTAGGTCCAGGGGACGATGGCTACACCTTC
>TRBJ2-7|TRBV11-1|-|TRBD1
CASTQGTGSFEQYF
TGTGCCAGCACCCAAGGGACAGGGTCTTTCGAGCAGTACTTC
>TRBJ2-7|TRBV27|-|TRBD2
CASSFGGAPYEQYF
TGTGCCAGCAGTTTCGGGGGGGCCCCCTACGAGCAGTACTTC
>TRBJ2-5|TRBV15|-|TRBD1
CATSRVHPGQGKETQYF
TGTGCCACCAGCAGAGTCCACCCGGGACAGGGAAAAGAGACCCAGTACTTC
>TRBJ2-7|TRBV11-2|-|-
CASAADSYEQYF
TGTGCCAGCGCCGCGGACTCCTACGAGCAGTACTTC
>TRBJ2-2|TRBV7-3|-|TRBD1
CASSSSPGTVGAGELFF
TGTGCCAGCAGCTCCTCACCCGGGACAGTCGGCGCCGGGGAGCTGTTTTTT
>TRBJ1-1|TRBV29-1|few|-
CSARTGNTEAFF
TGCAGCGCCCGGACTGGGAACACTGAAGCTTTCTTT
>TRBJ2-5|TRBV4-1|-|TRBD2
CASSPLEGLRLETQYF
TGCGCCAGCAGCCCGTTGGAGGGACTACGTCTAGAGACCCAGTACTTC
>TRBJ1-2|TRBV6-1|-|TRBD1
CASSEDRRLGYTF
TGTGCCAGCAGTGAGGACAGGAGGTTGGGCTACACCTTC
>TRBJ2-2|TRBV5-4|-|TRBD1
CASSLWTGGTGELFF
TGTGCCAGCAGCTTGTGGACAGGGGGCACCGGGGAGCTGTTTTTT
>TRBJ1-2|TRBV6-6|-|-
CASSYAGWYGYTF
TGTGCCAGCAGTTACGCCGGGTGGTATGGCTACACCTTC
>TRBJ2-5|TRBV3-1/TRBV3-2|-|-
CASSPSGGQETQYF
TGTGCCAGCAGCCCTTCAGGTGGGCAAGAGACCCAGTACTTC
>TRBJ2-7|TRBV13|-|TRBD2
CASSLGLAGPYEQYF
TGTGCCAGCAGCTTAGGACTAGCGGGCCCCTACGAGCAGTACTTC
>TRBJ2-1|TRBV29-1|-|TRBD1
CSVLKTGPANEQFF
TGCAGCGTCCTAAAGACAGGGCCGGCCAATGAGCAGTTCTTC
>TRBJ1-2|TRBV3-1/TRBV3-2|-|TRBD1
CASSQDPDRPYGYTF
TGTGCCAGCAGCCAAGACCCGGACAGGCCTTATGGCTACACCTTC
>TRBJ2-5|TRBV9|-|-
CASSPIGGDEETQYF
TGTGCCAGCAGCCCAATAGGGGGGGATGAAGAGACCCAGTACTTC
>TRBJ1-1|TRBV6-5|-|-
CASSYGGTYTEAFF
TGTGCCAGCAGTTACGGCGGGACCTACACTGAAGCTTTCTTT
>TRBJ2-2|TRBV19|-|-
CASSMVRNTGELFF
TGTGCCAGTAGTATGGTCAGGAACACCGGGGAGCTGTTTTTT
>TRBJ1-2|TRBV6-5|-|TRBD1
CASSYSRQGINGYTF
TGTGCCAGCAGTTACTCGCGACAGGGGATAAATGGCTACACCTTC
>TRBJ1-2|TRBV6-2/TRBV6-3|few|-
CASSYSKDFSDGYTF
TGTGCCAGCAGTTACTCGAAAGACTTCTCGGATGGCTACACCTTC
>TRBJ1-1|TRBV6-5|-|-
CATRLGVGTEAFF
TGTGCCACCCGATTAGGGGTCGGCACTGAAGCTTTCTTT
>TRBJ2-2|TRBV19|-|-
CASTLTGTTNTGELFF
TGTGCCAGTACCCTAACCGGGACAACGAACACCGGGGAGCTGTTTTTT
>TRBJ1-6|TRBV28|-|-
CASSLNQGAAIGSTLHF
TGTGCCAGCAGTTTAAATCAAGGGGCCGCCATAGGATCAACCCTCCACTTT
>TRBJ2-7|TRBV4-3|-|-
CASSQDSTAYEQYF
TGCGCCAGCAGCCAAGATAGTACGGCCTACGAGCAGTACTTC
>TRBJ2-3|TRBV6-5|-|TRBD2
CASSYLAGSTDTQYF
TGTGCCAGCAGTTATTTAGCGGGGAGCACAGATACGCAGTATTTT